This T cell receptor beta chain was retrieved from a study of PD-L1 blockade in urothelial cancer. Study in general: Anywhere from 0 to 3 prior chemotherapy regimens had been received by patients.

Time point here: peripheral blood 6 weeks after treatment start. Urothelial carcinoma affected the patients, and it was locally advanced or metastatic. Germline CDR1 reads MDHEN; CDR2 reads SYDVKM. This CDR3 has 13 amino acids. The V gene lost 6 bases and the J gene lost 1 base, with 9 bases spanning the gap. General study findings and limits: Better survival was predicted when blood TCR clonality before treatment fell below the median.

Clones were sequenced by immunoSEQ multiplex PCR, and TCRdb holds only the in-frame ones, with some missing. The sample records 65,000 to 85,000 clones, 91% being singletons. For this clone: The antigen remains undetermined.

The material sequenced was PBMCs, taken around atezolizumab (anti-PD-L1) treatment. The chain uses TRBV28 and TRBJ1-2, with no clear D. The receptor was derived from a woman aged 80 or over with urothelial cancer. CDR3 region: CASSAEVNYGYTF. The DNA of the CDR3 is TGTGCCAGCAGCGCAGAAGTTAACTATGGCTACACCTTC.